This TCR beta chain was recorded in a study of T cell changes during pregnancy in multiple sclerosis. CDR3 size: 15 residues. V lost 3 bases, J lost 2 bases, and 3 bases stayed unmatched. Germline assignment: CDR1 KGHSH and CDR2 LQKENI. Some clones are missing from TCRdb's copy, which holds only in-frame ones; the method was immunoSEQ multiplex PCR. The sample shows about 56,000 clones, about 91% of them seen only once. The clonotype was recovered from a female donor with multiple sclerosis, enrolled in a pregnancy study. The sample consisted of CD4+ T cells from peripheral blood mononuclear cells, taken in the second trimester of pregnancy. The rearrangement joins TRBV18 to TRBJ2-5; the match to TRBD1 covers 10 bases. The CDR3 loop is CASSPGQGSQETQYF. The DNA for the CDR3 is TGTGCCAGCTCACCGGGACAGGGGTCACAAGAGACCCAGTACTTC.